Below are 23 T cell receptor beta chains sequenced from a single sample in a study of T-cell memory formation after mild COVID-19. TCRdb redid the calling of the 5' RACE reads with MiXCR, one entry per CDR3 protein. The sample lists under 450,000 distinct CDR3 sequences, about 22% seen once, with 10% to 15% in the top ten. The sample taken for sequencing was PBMCs or a T cell subset sorted from them (not recorded which). These receptors originate from an adult woman who had mild COVID-19 (a few samples of this study predate the infection). Cell type and time point are not known.

This chain links TRBV7-3 with TRBJ2-7; 7 bases fit TRBD1. V lost 5 bases, J lost 3 bases, and 10 bases stayed unmatched. CDR1 is SGHTA and CDR2 is FQGTGA in the germline V gene. This CDR3 has 15 amino acids. CDR3 in DNA: TGTGCCAGCAGCCTGGACGGGACAGTTAACTACGAGCAGTACTTC. Protein product: CASSLDGTVNYEQYF.

This clonotype was recorded a few times. V and J are TRBV20-1 and TRBJ1-1, with D uncertain. This CDR3 region has 11 residues. Deletions cut 6 bases from V and 2 bases from J, with 7 bases between. Germline CDR1 DFQATT, CDR2 SNEGSKA (reference sequence). Here the CDR3 DNA reads TGCAGTGCCGGCCGAAACACTGAAGCTTTCTTT. Amino acids: CSAGRNTEAFF.

The CDR3 nucleotides are TGTGCCAGCAGGCGACTAGCGGGGAGCTCCTACAATGAGCAGTTCTTC. It encodes CASRRLAGSSYNEQFF. J is TRBJ2-1 and V is TRBV2, with 11 bases matching TRBD2. The ends lost 6 bases at V and 0 bases at J; junction bases unmatched: 4. The CDR3 is made up of 16 amino acids. In germline, CDR1 is SNHLY, CDR2 FYNNEI.

This chain links TRBV12-3 or TRBV12-4 with TRBJ1-5; possible D gene TRBD1, 5 bases. Deletions cut 5 bases from V and 1 base from J, with 15 bases between. The CDR3 runs 16 residues. The CDR3 DNA follows: TGTGCCAGCAGTCCCGTCGGAGGGGCGAGCAATCAGCCCCAGCATTTT. As protein: CASSPVGGASNQPQHF.

DNA of the CDR3: TGCGCCAGCAGCCAAGATGGGGACAACTCTGGGGCCAACGTCCTGACTTTC. Protein sequence: CASSQDGDNSGANVLTF. V is TRBV4-3 and J is TRBJ2-6; a weak D match, TRBD1 (6 bases). The V end was cut by 0 bases, the J end by 0 bases, with 9 bases between. The V gene's germline CDR1 is LGHNA and CDR2 YSLEER. The CDR3 has 17 residues.

This clonotype was seen ten or more times. CDR3 nucleotide sequence: TGTGCCAGCAGCTTAATCGACAGGGCCGGGGAGCTGTTTTTT. The encoded protein is CASSLIDRAGELFF. The chain recombines TRBV7-3 with TRBJ2-2; 7 bases map to TRBD1. The CDR3 runs to 14 residues. V lost 1 base, J lost 6 bases, and 2 bases stayed unmatched. Per germline, CDR1 SGHTA and CDR2 FQGTGA. The full variable domain, completed using reference TRBV7-3 and TRBJ2-2, is GAGVSQTPSNKVTEKGKYVELRCDPISGHTALYWYRQSLGQGPEFLIYFQGTGAADDSGLPNDRFFAVRPEGSVSTLKIQRTERGDSAVYLCASSLIDRAGELFFGEGSRLTVL.

This clonotype showed up just a few times. This chain links TRBV2 with TRBJ2-7; 9 bases are a match to TRBD2. From germline, CDR1 is SNHLY and CDR2 FYNNEI. This CDR3 comprises 15 residues. Trimming at V came to 9 bases and at J to 0 bases, leaving 9 bases not matched to a gene. CDR3 bases: TGTGCCAGAGAAAAGCGGGGGGCCAGCTCCTACGAGCAGTACTTC. Its translation is CAREKRGASSYEQYF.

This clonotype was seen a few times. The chain recombines TRBV6-2 or TRBV6-3 with TRBJ2-5; D remains ambiguous. Trimming took off 1 base at V and 2 bases at J, with 5 bases between the two ends. Germline V gene sequence: CDR1 MNHEY, CDR2 SVGEGT. The CDR3 is made up of 13 amino acids. The CDR3 sequence: CASSYWIQETQYF. CDR3 nucleotide sequence: TGTGCCAGCAGTTACTGGATACAAGAGACCCAGTACTTC.

This sequence joins TRBV5-1 and TRBJ1-1; D unclear. The CDR3 consists of 13 residues. The germline V gene has CDR1 SGHRS and CDR2 YFSETQ. V was clipped by 4 bases and J by 3 bases, with 10 bases between them. CDR3 sequence (DNA): TGCGCCAGCAGCCCGCGGGAGGACACTGAAGCTTTCTTT. As protein: CASSPREDTEAFF.

In DNA, the CDR3 is TGCAGCGTTGCCTCCGACAGGGGGCTCTACAATGAGCAGTTCTTC. It codes for CSVASDRGLYNEQFF. V gene TRBV29-1 combines with J gene TRBJ2-1, with 10 bases matching TRBD1. The CDR3 spans 15 residues. J lost 3 bases, V lost 4 bases, and 6 bases had no gene match. The germline V gene has CDR1 SQVTM and CDR2 ANQGSEA.

The rearrangement uses TRBV24-1 and TRBJ2-3, with 8 bases matching TRBD2. V lost 3 bases, J lost 3 bases, and 7 bases stayed unmatched. CDR1 KGHDR and CDR2 SFDVKD come from the germline V gene. The CDR3 runs 16 residues. DNA of the CDR3: TGTGCCACCAGTGATCACGGACTAGCAGGTACAGATACGCAGTATTTT. It translates to CATSDHGLAGTDTQYF.

This clonotype was seen only a few times. The V gene is TRBV10-3, the J gene TRBJ2-7, with 10 nucleotides matching TRBD1. Germline-derived CDR1 and CDR2 are ENHRY and SYGVKD. V lost 6 bases and J lost 5; bases outside the gene matches: 7. CDR3 length: 14 residues. Here the CDR3 DNA reads TGTGCCATCAGGAAGGACAGGGGGAGCAACGAGCAGTACTTC. It yields the protein CAIRKDRGSNEQYF.

This clonotype was recorded a few times. The V gene is TRBV29-1, the J gene TRBJ2-7, with TRBD1 matching 8 bases. V lost 5 bases and J lost 4; bases outside the gene matches: 7. Germline assignment: CDR1 SQVTM and CDR2 ANQGSEA. The CDR3 covers 13 residues. CDR3: CSVLDGTGYEQYF. The CDR3, as DNA: TGCAGCGTTCTGGACGGGACAGGTTACGAGCAGTACTTC.

The V and J genes are TRBV20-1 and TRBJ1-5, with D unresolved. Germline V gene data show CDR1 as DFQATT and CDR2 as SNEGSKA (reference sequence). The CDR3 spans 14 residues. The V and J ends lost 1 base and 1 base respectively, with 8 bases between them. The CDR3 coding sequence is TGCAGTGCTAGAGTCTTGGTGAGCAATCAGCCCCAGCATTTT. Protein: CSARVLVSNQPQHF.

The rearrangement uses TRBV7-3 and TRBJ2-3, with D uncertain. Germline loops: CDR1 SGHTA, CDR2 FQGTGA. The germline V and J ends were trimmed by 2 bases and 6 bases, with 15 bases remaining between them. This CDR3 spans 15 amino acids. Here the CDR3 DNA reads TGTGCCAGCAGCTTAGGGGTCGTGGGGTGGGATACGCAGTATTTT. Translating it yields CASSLGVVGWDTQYF.

In its sample, this clonotype was seen a few times. The V gene is TRBV24-1, the J gene TRBJ2-2; D perhaps matches TRBD1 (5 bases). From germline, CDR1 is KGHDR and CDR2 SFDVKD. This CDR3 has 17 residues. V lost 1 base, J lost 4 bases, and 15 bases lay in between. The CDR3 DNA follows: TGTGCCACCAGTGATTTTACCAGGGCCGATGGCACCGGGGAGCTGTTTTTT. It is translated as CATSDFTRADGTGELFF.

The J gene is TRBJ1-4, the V gene TRBV7-2; D is possibly TRBD1 (5 bases). The CDR3 extends over 15 amino acids. V dropped 1 base and J dropped 13 bases, with 19 bases sitting between them. Germline CDR1 is SGHTA and CDR2 is FQGNSA. CDR3: CASSLEVRAPHRLFF. Written as DNA, the CDR3 is TGTGCCAGCAGCTTAGAGGTCAGGGCACCCCATAGACTGTTTTTT.

V is TRBV24-1 and J is TRBJ2-2, with TRBD1 identical over 9 bases. The CDR3 contains 17 residues. Per the germline V gene, CDR1 is KGHDR and CDR2 is SFDVKD. Unmatched junction bases numbered 5, after V lost 3 bases and J lost 1 base. The DNA of the CDR3 is TGTGCCACCAGTGATCCCCCGGGACAGGGGAACACCGGGGAGCTGTTTTTT. Translation: CATSDPPGQGNTGELFF.

This clonotype was found a few times. V and J are TRBV3-1 and TRBJ1-2; possible D gene TRBD1, 5 bases. V shed 2 bases and J shed 8 bases, with 9 bases lying between them. CDR3 length: 12 amino acids. Germline values: CDR1 LGHDT, CDR2 YNNKEL (reference sequence). CDR3 in amino acids: CASSQIGGGYTF. In nucleotides, the CDR3 is TGTGCCAGCAGCCAAATTGGGGGGGGCTACACCTTC. The full variable domain, rest sourced from reference TRBV3-1 and TRBJ1-2, is DTAVSQTPKYLVTQMGNDKSIKCEQNLGHDTMYWYKQDSKKFLKIMFSYNNKELIINETVPNRFSPKSPDKAHLNLHINSLELGDSAVYFCASSQIGGGYTFGSGTRLTVV.

This chain joins TRBV20-1 and TRBJ2-1; TRBD2 matches at 12 bases. V gave up 6 bases and J gave up 7 bases; unmatched junction bases: 10. The CDR3 runs 15 residues. The germline V gene has CDR1 DFQATT and CDR2 SNEGSKA (reference sequence). The CDR3 coding sequence is TGCAGTGCCAGGGATCTAGCGGGGGGGTTAAATGAGCAGTTCTTC. As protein: CSARDLAGGLNEQFF.

The table lists this clonotype with a few counts. The chain joins TRBV7-9 to TRBJ2-2; the D call may be TRBD1 or TRBD2 (5 bases each). The CDR3 sequence is 20 residues long. The germline gives CDR1 SEHNR, CDR2 FQNEAQ (reference sequence). Trimming left V 4 bases short and J 0 bases short, with 24 bases between. For the CDR3, the DNA is TGTGCCAGCAGCTCCTTCGTGGGGACCTTTGTCCTCACGAACACCGGGGAGCTGTTTTTT. Protein: CASSSFVGTFVLTNTGELFF.

The gene calls are TRBV6-2 or TRBV6-3 and TRBJ1-5, with a tentative D call TRBD1 (6 bases). With 4 bases removed from V and 1 base from J, the gap between germline ends came to 11 bases. CDR1 and CDR2 from the germline V gene are MNHEY and SVGEGT. There are 15 residues in the CDR3. The CDR3, as DNA: TGTGCCAGCAGTTGGCGGGGGCTAAGCAATCAGCCCCAGCATTTT. It yields the protein CASSWRGLSNQPQHF.

The V call is TRBV5-1, the J call TRBJ2-3; a possible D gene is TRBD2 (6 bases). This CDR3 region has 15 residues. Trimming cost V 0 bases and J 0 bases, with 8 bases left between them. Germline V gene data show CDR1 as SGHRS and CDR2 as YFSETQ. This CDR3 reads CASSLDSGSTDTQYF. DNA of the CDR3: TGCGCCAGCAGCTTGGACAGCGGGAGCACAGATACGCAGTATTTT.